Each of the 27 T cell receptor beta chains below was sequenced from the same sample in a study of cytomegalovirus exposure and HLA in healthy donors. The PCR made use of 60 Vbeta and 13 Jbeta primers. Measured with immunoSEQ multiplex PCR; TCRdb has only the in-frame clones, and not every one. The sample has 120,000 to 150,000 clones; about 80% are singletons. Sequencing was performed on PBMCs. Every receptor here comes from a male donor in good health and CMV-seropositive.

The chain joins TRBV27 to TRBJ2-1, with D tentatively TRBD1 (6 bases). The CDR3 loop spans 16 amino acids. CDR1 MNHEY and CDR2 SMNVEV come from the germline V gene (reference sequence). V was cut by 4 bases and J by 3 bases, with 16 bases left in between. CDR3 nucleotides: TGTGCCAGCAGTTCGTACAGGGACGGTCGCTACAATGAGCAGTTCTTC. Amino acids: CASSSYRDGRYNEQFF.

This clone was found once. The chain carries TRBV6-5 and TRBJ1-2, with 7 bases fitting TRBD1. J lost 7 bases, V lost 5 bases, and 7 bases had no gene match. Germline CDR1 is MNHEY and CDR2 is SVGAGI. The CDR3 sequence is 13 residues long. As DNA, the CDR3 is TGTGCCAGCAGTGCGACAGGGTCATCTGGCTACACCTTC. The encoded protein is CASSATGSSGYTF.

The gene calls are TRBV19 and TRBJ1-1; no reliable D call. The CDR3 is 13 amino acids. Germline CDR1 is LNHDA and CDR2 is SQIVND (reference sequence). V lost 6 bases to trimming and J lost 0 bases, with 8 bases between them. CDR3 amino acids: CASSAQLNTEAFF. CDR3 DNA sequence: TGTGCCAGTAGCGCCCAGTTGAACACTGAAGCTTTCTTT.

This chain connects TRBV9 to TRBJ2-5; D not resolved. Per the germline V gene, CDR1 is SGDLS and CDR2 is YYNGEE. The length of the CDR3 is 16 residues. Trimming took off 4 bases at V and 5 bases at J, with 21 bases between the two ends. The CDR3 loop reads CASSTQVTQFGETQYF. DNA of the CDR3: TGTGCCAGCAGCACCCAAGTAACCCAGTTCGGGGAGACCCAGTACTTC.

The chain joins TRBV9 to TRBJ1-6, with TRBD1 matching over 7 bases. This CDR3 has 15 residues. Germline V gene lookup returns CDR1 SGDLS and CDR2 YYNGEE. J gave up 6 bases and V 3 bases, and 6 bases lay outside the gene matches. The CDR3 nucleotides are TGTGCCAGCAGCGCCCTAGGACAGGCTAATTCACCCCTCCACTTT. Amino acids: CASSALGQANSPLHF.

The chain carries TRBV15 and TRBJ1-1, with TRBD1 identical over 7 bases. The length of the CDR3 is 14 residues. Germline lookup yields CDR1 LNHNV and CDR2 YYDKDF (reference sequence). J lost 5 bases, V lost 2 bases, and 5 bases had no gene match. DNA of the CDR3: TGTGCCACCAGCAGAAACAGGGGTTATACTGAAGCTTTCTTT. As protein: CATSRNRGYTEAFF. Full variable domain (missing parts from reference TRBV15 and TRBJ1-1): DAMVIQNPRYQVTQFGKPVTLSCSQTLNHNVMYWYQQKSSQAPKLLFHYYDKDFNNEADTPDNFQSRRPNTSFCFLDIRSPGLGDTAMYLCATSRNRGYTEAFFGQGTRLTVV.

The chain couples TRBV28 to TRBJ2-7; TRBD2 is a possible D gene (6 bases). This CDR3 contains 13 residues. Germline V gene sequence: CDR1 MDHEN, CDR2 SYDVKM. Trimming removed 5 bases at V and 7 bases at J, with 15 bases between. CDR3: CASSPGLAKEQYF. In DNA form, the CDR3 reads TGTGCCAGCAGTCCCGGGCTAGCGAAGGAGCAGTACTTC.

This sequence joins TRBV7-9 and TRBJ2-1; maybe TRBD2 (6 bases). This CDR3 contains 14 residues. Per germline, CDR1 SEHNR and CDR2 FQNEAQ (reference sequence). Trimming removed 1 base at V and 7 bases at J, with 11 bases between. The CDR3 is CASSLVPGVNEQFF. CDR3 in DNA: TGTGCCAGCAGCTTAGTGCCGGGGGTAAATGAGCAGTTCTTC.

This chain connects TRBV6-1 to TRBJ1-2; D is possibly TRBD1 (6 bases). Germline loops: CDR1 MNHNS, CDR2 SASEGT. V lost 8 bases and J 0 bases, leaving 10 bases between the germline ends. This CDR3 spans 13 amino acids. CDR3 region: CASRTVPNYGYTF. CDR3 in DNA: TGTGCCAGCCGGACAGTTCCTAACTATGGCTACACCTTC.

The CDR3 DNA follows: TGTGCCAGCAGCAACCAGGGGGAACTCTACGAGCAGTACTTC. Its translation is CASSNQGELYEQYF. The V and J genes are TRBV7-9 and TRBJ2-7, with TRBD1 matching 7 bases. V shed 5 bases, J shed 3 bases, and the junction held 7 bases outside the gene matches. Germline V lookup: CDR1 SEHNR, CDR2 FQNEAQ (reference sequence). This CDR3 comprises 14 residues.

The chain combines TRBV5-4 with TRBJ2-1; TRBD2 matches 7 bases. The germline V gene has CDR1 SGHNT and CDR2 YYREEE (reference sequence). The CDR3 has 16 residues. V lost 2 bases and J lost 0; bases outside the gene matches: 5. This CDR3 is CASSLKAGPSYNEQFF. CDR3 DNA sequence: TGTGCCAGCAGCTTAAAAGCGGGACCCTCCTACAATGAGCAGTTCTTC.

V gene TRBV4-3 combines with J gene TRBJ2-2; tentative D call: TRBD1 (6 bases). Per germline, CDR1 LGHNA and CDR2 YSLEER. The V end lost 0 bases, the J end lost 6 bases, and 11 bases lay between the germline ends. The CDR3 extends over 15 amino acids. Here the CDR3 reads CASSQDLGGSGELFF. Here the CDR3 DNA reads TGCGCCAGCAGCCAAGATTTAGGGGGTTCCGGGGAGCTGTTTTTT.

The gene calls are TRBV19 and TRBJ1-2, with 11 nucleotides matching TRBD1. The germline V gene encodes CDR1 LNHDA and CDR2 SQIVND (reference sequence). V shed 4 bases and J 4 bases; nucleotides not matched to a gene: 8. This CDR3 contains 16 residues. The CDR3 is CASSTGQGALSYGYTF. CDR3 coding DNA: TGTGCCAGTAGTACCGGACAGGGGGCGCTTAGCTATGGCTACACCTTC.

The genes are TRBV7-9 and TRBJ1-4; perhaps TRBD1 as D (6 bases). The germline V gene encodes CDR1 SEHNR and CDR2 FQNEAQ (reference sequence). The CDR3 consists of 12 residues. The V gene lost 3 bases and the J gene lost 8 bases, with 7 bases spanning the gap. In DNA form, the CDR3 reads TGTGCCAGCAGCTTCGGACAGGAAAAACTGTTTTTT. Its protein product is CASSFGQEKLFF.

The V call is TRBV5-4, the J call TRBJ2-1, with D possibly TRBD2 on 6 matching bases. The CDR3 spans 14 residues. Germline lookup yields CDR1 SGHNT and CDR2 YYREEE (reference sequence). V was cut by 2 bases and J by 2 bases, with 8 bases left in between. This CDR3 is CASSFGGPYNEQFF. CDR3 coding DNA: TGTGCCAGCAGCTTCGGAGGGCCCTACAATGAGCAGTTCTTC.

The rearrangement links TRBV9 to TRBJ1-6, with 8 bases lining up with TRBD1. The germline V gene encodes CDR1 SGDLS and CDR2 YYNGEE. The CDR3 is 16 residues long. With 3 bases clipped from V and 9 bases from J, the junction kept 11 bases outside the gene matches. CDR3 sequence (DNA): TGTGCCAGCAGCGAATCCCCTTCAGGGGGCACTTCACCCCTCCACTTT. Amino acid sequence: CASSESPSGGTSPLHF.

V is TRBV28 and J is TRBJ2-1; D perhaps matches TRBD2 (6 bases). The V end was cut by 6 bases, the J end by 8 bases, with 17 bases between. Germline CDR1 and CDR2: MDHEN and SYDVKM. The CDR3 runs to 14 residues. CDR3 residues: CASSQVGGRHEQFF. CDR3 coding DNA: TGTGCCAGCAGCCAAGTGGGGGGTCGGCATGAGCAGTTCTTC.

This clone was detected a few times. V gene TRBV27 combines with J gene TRBJ1-1; the match to TRBD1 covers 7 bases. Trimming cost V 6 bases and J 1 base; bases outside gene matches: 8. Germline CDR1 MNHEY, CDR2 SMNVEV (reference sequence). The CDR3 spans 15 residues. CDR3 protein: CASSPGDRSNTEAFF. For the CDR3, the DNA is TGTGCCAGCAGCCCCGGGGACAGATCGAACACTGAAGCTTTCTTT.

This chain joins TRBV11-2 and TRBJ2-7; TRBD1 matches at 10 bases. Losses at the gene ends were 1 base for V and 4 bases for J; bases not matched to a gene: 4. CDR1 and CDR2 from the germline V gene are SGHAT and FQNNGV. This CDR3 has 15 residues. CDR3 coding DNA: TGTGCCAGCAGCTTAGGGTCGGGACAGGGGTACGAGCAGTACTTC. Amino acids: CASSLGSGQGYEQYF.

The J gene is TRBJ2-5, the V gene TRBV12-5; possible D gene TRBD2, 6 bases. The CDR3 runs to 17 residues. The V end was cut by 3 bases, the J end by 2 bases, with 19 bases between. Germline CDR1 reads LGHNT; CDR2 reads FRNRAP. The CDR3 region is CASGFGSTSSSQETQYF. The CDR3 nucleotides read TGTGCTAGTGGTTTTGGTAGCACTAGCAGTTCGCAAGAGACCCAGTACTTC.

The V and J genes are TRBV5-1 and TRBJ2-1, with 12 bases fitting TRBD2. Looked up from germline, CDR1 is SGHRS and CDR2 is YFSETQ. J was trimmed by 8 bases and V by 0 bases; bases with no gene match: 6. The CDR3 extends over 16 amino acids. The CDR3 protein is CASSLALGLAGDEQFF. In DNA form, the CDR3 reads TGCGCCAGCAGCTTGGCCCTGGGACTAGCGGGTGATGAGCAGTTCTTC. Together with reference TRBV5-1 and TRBJ2-1, the CDR3 gives the full variable domain: KAGVTQTPRYLIKTRGQQVTLSCSPISGHRSVSWYQQTPGQGLQFLFEYFSETQRNKGNFPGRFSGRQFSNSRSEMNVSTLELGDSALYLCASSLALGLAGDEQFFGPGTRLTVL.

The sample holds one count of this clone. CDR3 nucleotides: TGCGCCAGCAGCTTTGACTTCACAGATACGCAGTATTTT. Translation gives CASSFDFTDTQYF. V and J are TRBV5-1 and TRBJ2-3; D remains ambiguous. The CDR3 totals 13 residues. Trimming left V 2 bases short and J 2 bases short, with 6 bases between. Germline assignment: CDR1 SGHRS and CDR2 YFSETQ.

The chain carries TRBV6-5 and TRBJ1-2; TRBD1 agrees at 7 bases. Germline V gives CDR1 MNHEY, CDR2 SVGAGI. Trimming took 0 bases from V and 4 from J; bases not matched to a gene: 2. The CDR3 covers 14 residues. The CDR3 sequence is CASSYSGTAYGYTF. CDR3 coding DNA: TGTGCCAGCAGTTACTCGGGGACAGCCTATGGCTACACCTTC.

V gene TRBV30 combines with J gene TRBJ2-5; TRBD2 is a possible D gene (7 bases). The CDR3 is 11 residues long. Per the germline V gene, CDR1 is GTSNPN and CDR2 is SVGIG (reference sequence). V was clipped by 0 bases and J by 9 bases, with 8 bases between them. CDR3 nucleotide sequence: TGTGCCTGGAGTGTAGGGGGGGCCCAGTACTTC. This codes for CAWSVGGAQYF.

This rearrangement joins TRBV6-1 to TRBJ2-2, with no clear D. This CDR3 has 13 amino acids. Germline CDR1 is MNHNS and CDR2 is SASEGT. V lost 6 bases to trimming and J lost 5 bases, with 10 bases between them. The CDR3: CASRPTNTGELFF. Written as DNA, the CDR3 is TGTGCCAGCAGGCCCACAAATACCGGGGAGCTGTTTTTT.

The chain couples TRBV7-9 to TRBJ2-7, with 9 bases lining up with TRBD2. Germline V gives CDR1 SEHNR, CDR2 FQNEAQ (reference sequence). This CDR3 is built from 17 residues. After removal of 5 bases from V and 1 base from J, the junction contained 12 bases not matched to a gene. The CDR3 nucleotides read TGTGCCAGCAGCCCAATTGGCAGCGGGGGGAATTCCTACGAGCAGTACTTC. Residues: CASSPIGSGGNSYEQYF.

V is TRBV18 and J is TRBJ2-5; 10 bases align to TRBD1. Germline loops: CDR1 KGHSH, CDR2 LQKENI. The CDR3 consists of 14 residues. Trimming cost V 5 bases and J 4 bases; bases outside gene matches: 4. CDR3 bases: TGTGCCAGCTCAGGGACAGGGGCCCGAGAGACCCAGTACTTC. Translating gives CASSGTGARETQYF.